This T cell receptor (beta chain) was sequenced for a study of CD4 T cells in relation to SARS-CoV-2 and coronaviruses (dated by TCRdb to the early 2020s). About the study as a whole: In the ViraFEST assay, PBMCs were grown with antigen for roughly 10 days, and TCR beta CDR3s were then sequenced to identify antigen-specific clonal expansions. An HIV-1 Nef peptide pool or a culture without peptide was used as the negative reference condition. HLA restriction was mapped for shared crossreactive spike epitopes using patient-derived lymphoblastoid cell lines. The study assessed, at the TCR clonotype level, memory CD4+ T cell crossreactivity between SARS-CoV-2 and common cold coronavirus spike proteins. The Adaptive Biotechnologies TCR-sequencing kit was used to sequence samples from a few pre-COVID donors and the naive versus memory experiments, while other data came from Illumina-based sequencing. A different TCR-beta assay, based on Illumina, was used to sequence expansion assays from other donors in the study. Study-wide findings and limitations: Small numbers of patients and of tested TCRs limited the study. Crossreactivity analysis centred on spike protein, so crossreactivity against other viral proteins was not assessed. No donor contributed both pre-pandemic and post-infection samples, which limited tracing the source of pre-existing responses. Compared with monoreactive clones, crossreactive clones had significantly weaker SARS-CoV-2-driven expansion, a result consistent with antigenic imprinting. Around two thirds of donors had memory CD4+ clonotypes that crossrecognized SARS-CoV-2 and at least one common cold coronavirus spike.

The library was prepared using the immunoSEQ multiplex PCR assay. Processing in the source paper ran as follows. During preprocessing, nonproductive sequences were removed, as were CDR3s that did not start with C, did not end with F or W, or were shorter than 7 amino acids. The MANAFEST web app was used to call antigen-specific clonotypes on the basis of expansion compared with the reference and with other culture wells. To be counted as positive, a clone had to show significant expansion compared with the reference culture, at an FDR below 0.05, in 2 of 3 replicate wells. Positive clones also required significant expansion versus all other tandem wells and an odds ratio above 5. Pairwise Levenshtein distance, computed with the stringdist R package after three terminal residues were trimmed from each end, was used as the measure of CDR3 homology. This is the immuneACCESS table as TCRdb keeps it, with only in-frame sequences that have V and J called. A part of the clones is gone; compared with another copy, unresolved V genes explain less than half, and the rest is unexplained. The V and J calls and clone size come from that table; D and trimming were worked out from the DNA. Here the sample has 25,000 to 30,000 clones; 60% to 80% occur a single time. In total, the top ten clones hold around a quarter of the sample.

Looking up the germline V gene yields CDR1 MNHEY and CDR2 SVGAGI. The junction shows trimming of 6 bases on V and 7 bases on J, plus 12 bases between the germline ends. Counted from cysteine to phenylalanine, this CDR3 has 13 amino acids. Only the CDR3 portion is preserved as DNA: 39 bases, with reading frame beginning at the first base. CD4+ T cells from unexposed donors were collected before the COVID-19 pandemic (2011-2018). Following 10 days of culture, the EasySep CD4+ T cell isolation kit was used to isolate CD4+ T cells. As far as cell numbers permitted, CD4+ T cells from unexposed donors were tested for reactivity against SARS-CoV-2 S and N as well as four spike pools from common cold coronaviruses. Each well received under 2.5 million PBMCs, cultured in IMDM supplemented with approximately 5% human AB serum and roughly 10 IU/ml IL-2. Half of the culture medium was replaced with fresh IL-2-containing medium on days 3 and 7. In general, triplicate replicate wells were used for every peptide culture condition. Leukapheresis product for the unexposed donors was purchased commercially. Ficoll-Paque PLUS gradient centrifugation was used to isolate PBMCs from leukapheresis product or whole blood. The PBMCs went either fresh into the expansion assay or into cryopreservation at -140 degrees C. The QIAamp Micro DNA Kit was used to extract genomic DNA from the CD4+ T cells.

Notes on this clone: Its antigen is still unknown. No per-base quality is available; no much larger clone lies one base away.

The source of this sequence is a human donor in good health. This receptor chain uses TRBV6-5 and TRBJ1-4; TRBD1 is a possible D gene, resting on 5 matching bases. The sample taken for sequencing was CD4+ T cells from PBMCs, cultured in vitro. The bases are TGTGCCAGCAGGGACATTTACGGTGAAAAACTGTTTTTT. This is translated as CASRDIYGEKLFF.